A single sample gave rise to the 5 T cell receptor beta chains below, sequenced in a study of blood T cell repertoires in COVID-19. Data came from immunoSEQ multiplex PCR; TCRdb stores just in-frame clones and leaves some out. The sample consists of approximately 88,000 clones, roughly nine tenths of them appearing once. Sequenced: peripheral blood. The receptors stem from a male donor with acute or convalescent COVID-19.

The CDR3 region has the DNA TGTGCCAGCAGTGAAGTCACAGGGGCGAACACTGAAGCTTTCTTT. Translating gives CASSEVTGANTEAFF. This chain connects TRBV2 to TRBJ1-1; 7 positions match TRBD1. Trimming cost V 1 base and J 1 base; bases outside gene matches: 3. The CDR3 totals 15 residues. Germline V gene lookup returns CDR1 SNHLY and CDR2 FYNNEI.

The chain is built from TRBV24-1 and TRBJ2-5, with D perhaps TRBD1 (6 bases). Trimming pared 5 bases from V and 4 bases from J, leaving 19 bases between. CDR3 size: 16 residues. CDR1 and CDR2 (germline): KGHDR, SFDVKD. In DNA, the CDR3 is TGTGCCACCAGTGCGGGTGGGGGCCAAGCCAGAGAGACCCAGTACTTC. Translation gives CATSAGGGQARETQYF.

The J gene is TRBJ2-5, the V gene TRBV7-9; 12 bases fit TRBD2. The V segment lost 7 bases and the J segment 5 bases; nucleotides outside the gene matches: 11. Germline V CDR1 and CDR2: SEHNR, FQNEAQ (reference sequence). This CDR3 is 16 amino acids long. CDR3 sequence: CASTPLAGGPGETQYF. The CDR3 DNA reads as TGTGCCAGCACCCCACTAGCGGGGGGTCCCGGGGAGACCCAGTACTTC. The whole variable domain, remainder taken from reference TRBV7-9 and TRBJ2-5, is DTGVSQNPRHKITKRGQNVTFRCDPISEHNRLYWYRQTLGQGPEFLTYFQNEAQLEKSRLLSDRFSAERPKGSFSTLEIQRTEQGDSAMYLCASTPLAGGPGETQYFGPGTRLLVL.

CDR3 coding DNA: TGTGCCACCAGTGAGCCGACTTCCTTCGGCACAGATACGCAGTATTTT. It specifies CATSEPTSFGTDTQYF. V usage is TRBV24-1 and J usage is TRBJ2-3, with D unclear. Germline V CDR1 and CDR2: KGHDR, SFDVKD. The CDR3 is 16 amino acids. Trimming stripped 4 bases from V and 1 base from J, with 14 bases between.

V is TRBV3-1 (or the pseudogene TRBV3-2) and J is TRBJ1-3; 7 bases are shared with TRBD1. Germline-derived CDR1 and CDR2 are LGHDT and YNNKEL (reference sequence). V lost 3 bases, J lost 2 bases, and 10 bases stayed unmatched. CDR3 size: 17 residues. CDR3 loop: CASSQTGTAATGNTIYF. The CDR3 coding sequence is TGTGCCAGCAGCCAGACCGGGACAGCTGCTACTGGAAACACCATATATTTT.